The 2 T cell receptor beta chains listed next were all sequenced from one sample in a study of blood T cell repertoires in COVID-19. TCRdb keeps only in-frame clones here, not all; method: immunoSEQ multiplex PCR. The table shows approximately 280,000 clones, with approximately 88% occurring only once. The specimen was peripheral blood. The receptors stem from a man aged 50 to 60 with acute or convalescent COVID-19.

This sequence joins TRBV7-9 and TRBJ2-7, with D possibly being TRBD2 (5 bases). The V gene's germline CDR1 is SEHNR and CDR2 FQNEAQ (reference sequence). This CDR3 contains 15 residues. V lost 2 bases and J lost 6, with 17 bases in between. The CDR3 is CASSLSGAALLEQYF. Written as DNA, the CDR3 is TGTGCCAGCAGCTTAAGCGGAGCGGCGCTCCTCGAGCAGTACTTC.

As for this clone: This sample also contains other DNA sequences that code for the same CDR3. The V call is TRBV7-3, the J call TRBJ1-6; tentatively, D is TRBD1 (5 bases). CDR1 and CDR2 (germline): SGHTA, FQGTGA. CDR3 size: 13 residues. V lost 5 bases and J lost 9, with 11 bases in between. The chain's CDR3 is CASSPTGGSPLHF. DNA for the CDR3: TGTGCCAGCAGCCCCACGGGGGGTTCACCCCTCCACTTT.